This T cell receptor (beta chain) was identified during a study of blood T cell repertoires in COVID-19. Study-level background: Whether acute or convalescent, the COVID-19 samples came from the United States, Italy and Spain. T cells, B-cell-depleted T cells, or PBMCs provided the cDNA or gDNA that served as material.

Sequenced by immunoSEQ multiplex PCR; TCRdb stores in-frame clones only, minus some. Seen here are fewer than 350,000 clones, roughly 85% observed once, and the top ten hold 5.5% to 7%. CDR3 size: 15 residues. The germline V gene has CDR1 KGHDR and CDR2 SFDVKD. Losses at the gene ends were 2 bases for V and 2 bases for J; bases not matched to a gene: 2. Enrolled through a virtual design, the participants were between roughly 18 and 89 years of age and came from fewer than 30 US areas. Recovery meant two consecutive negative NP/OP PCR tests, professional clearance, or resolved symptoms. The TCR sequence derives from a woman aged 40 to 49 who had recovered from COVID-19. The source material was PBMCs or T cells enriched from blood (not recorded which). The chain carries TRBV24-1 and TRBJ2-7; 10 positions match TRBD1. The DNA of the CDR3 is TGTGCCACCAGTGATTCCGGGACAGGGGCCTACGAGCAGTACTTC. This translates into CATSDSGTGAYEQYF.